Presented here are 16 T cell receptor beta chains from one specimen sequenced in a study of cytomegalovirus exposure and HLA in healthy donors. Primers: 60 Vbeta forward and 13 Jbeta reverse. Sequencing used immunoSEQ multiplex PCR; TCRdb keeps in-frame clones, though not all of them. This sample's table has approximately 140,000 clones. The specimen was PBMCs. The receptors shown here come from a woman aged 40 to 50 in good health and CMV-seronegative.

The rearrangement joins TRBV6-4 to TRBJ2-3; TRBD1 matches 9 bases. Germline V gene lookup returns CDR1 MRHNA and CDR2 SNTAGT. This CDR3 contains 17 residues. V shed 2 bases, J shed 1 base, and the junction held 7 bases outside the gene matches. In DNA form, the CDR3 reads TGTGCCAGCAGTGACCCGAGGGACAGGGAGGGCACAGATACGCAGTATTTT. It translates to CASSDPRDREGTDTQYF.

The V gene is TRBV27, the J gene TRBJ1-2; 7 nucleotides line up with TRBD1. Germline trimming cut 2 bases from V and 4 bases from J; bases unmatched to any gene: 4. Germline lookup yields CDR1 MNHEY and CDR2 SMNVEV (reference sequence). CDR3 size: 14 residues. CDR3 nucleotides: TGTGCCAGCAGTTTAGCCGGGACAGTCTATGGCTACACCTTC. This translates into CASSLAGTVYGYTF.

The rearrangement links TRBV15 to TRBJ2-3; the D gene is possibly TRBD1 (5 bases). Trimming pared 5 bases from V and 5 bases from J, leaving 8 bases between. The CDR3 consists of 12 residues. Germline V gene lookup returns CDR1 LNHNV and CDR2 YYDKDF (reference sequence). The CDR3 nucleotides read TGTGCCACCAGCGTAACAGGAGATACGCAGTATTTT. It yields the protein CATSVTGDTQYF.

The rearrangement uses TRBV7-2 and TRBJ1-2, with TRBD1 as a possible D gene (6 bases). Trimming pared 0 bases from V and 9 bases from J, leaving 17 bases between. The CDR3 consists of 15 residues. Germline CDR1 SGHTA, CDR2 FQGNSA. The CDR3 sequence is CASSLAKDRASSYTF. CDR3 in DNA: TGTGCCAGCAGCTTAGCGAAGGACAGAGCTTCGAGCTACACCTTC.

The V call is TRBV5-1, the J call TRBJ1-1; D remains ambiguous. Trimming removed 0 bases at V and 5 bases at J, with 5 bases between. The CDR3 length is 12 residues. Germline lookup yields CDR1 SGHRS and CDR2 YFSETQ. The CDR3 loop reads CASSLARTEAFF. The DNA for the CDR3 is TGCGCCAGCAGCTTGGCCAGAACTGAAGCTTTCTTT.

The chain joins TRBV18 to TRBJ1-1; weak D call: TRBD1 (5 bases). This CDR3 spans 15 amino acids. Trimming took 3 bases from V and 2 from J, leaving 13 bases between them. Germline V CDR1 and CDR2: KGHSH, LQKENI. The CDR3 protein is CASSPLTDPNTEAFF. The CDR3 DNA follows: TGTGCCAGCTCACCGTTGACAGACCCAAACACTGAAGCTTTCTTT.

The rearrangement links TRBV9 to TRBJ1-2, with a possible D match to TRBD1 (5 bases). The CDR3 is 17 amino acids. V was pared by 4 bases and J by 8 bases, with 27 bases between. The V gene's germline CDR1 is SGDLS and CDR2 YYNGEE. CDR3: CASSLGYTLDMSGGYTF. The CDR3 bases are TGTGCCAGCAGCCTTGGGTACACTTTGGACATGAGTGGGGGCTACACCTTC. The full variable domain, its missing parts supplied by reference TRBV9 and TRBJ1-2, is DSGVTQTPKHLITATGQRVTLRCSPRSGDLSVYWYQQSLDQGLQFLIQYYNGEERAKGNILERFSAQQFPDLHSELNLSSLELGDSALYFCASSLGYTLDMSGGYTFGSGTRLTVV.

V is TRBV19 and J is TRBJ2-3; 12 bases match TRBD1. Trimming took 8 bases from V and 7 from J; bases not matched to a gene: 4. CDR1 LNHDA and CDR2 SQIVND come from the germline V gene (reference sequence). This CDR3 has 13 amino acids. For the CDR3, the DNA is TGTGCCAGTGGGACAGGGGGCAAGTATACGCAGTATTTT. Protein: CASGTGGKYTQYF.

The V call is TRBV18, the J call TRBJ2-5; tentative D call: TRBD1 (6 bases). Per the germline V gene, CDR1 is KGHSH and CDR2 is LQKENI. CDR3 length equals 14 residues. Trimming left V 6 bases short and J 2 bases short, with 13 bases between. CDR3 DNA sequence: TGTGCCAGCTCCGTTACAGGGACACAAGAGACCCAGTACTTC. It specifies CASSVTGTQETQYF.

The V gene is TRBV7-9, the J gene TRBJ1-2, with D possibly being TRBD1 (6 bases). The germline V gene has CDR1 SEHNR and CDR2 FQNEAQ (reference sequence). The CDR3 extends over 14 amino acids. V was shortened by 1 base and J by 4 bases, with 10 bases between the two germline ends. CDR3 protein: CASSLDRALYGYTF. The CDR3 coding sequence is TGTGCCAGCAGCTTAGACAGGGCCCTCTATGGCTACACCTTC.

J is TRBJ1-4 and V is TRBV10-2; possible D gene TRBD1, 5 bases. The germline CDR1 and CDR2 sequences are WSHSY and SAAADI. The ends were cut back, 6 bases at V and 3 bases at J, with 14 bases in the middle. The CDR3 is 15 amino acids. The CDR3, as DNA: TGCGCCAGCAGGCAGAGCGGGGGACCTAATGAAAAACTGTTTTTT. Translation gives CASRQSGGPNEKLFF.

The chain has TRBV11-2 and TRBJ1-3; D ambiguous. The CDR3 runs to 15 residues. The germline V gene encodes CDR1 SGHAT and CDR2 FQNNGV. Trimming pared 3 bases from V and 0 bases from J, leaving 9 bases between. The CDR3 bases are TGTGCCAGCAGCTTTAACAGCAACTCTGGAAACACCATATATTTT. Encoded protein: CASSFNSNSGNTIYF.

The chain couples TRBV29-1 to TRBJ2-3; 7 nucleotides line up with TRBD1. The V gene end was trimmed by 7 bases and the J gene end by 2 bases; junction bases not matched to a gene: 9. The germline gives CDR1 SQVTM, CDR2 ANQGSEA. The CDR3 is 14 residues long. CDR3 nucleotide sequence: TGCAGCGCTACGACAGGGAATCCCACAGATACGCAGTATTTT. It yields the protein CSATTGNPTDTQYF.

The rearrangement uses TRBV18 and TRBJ2-1; 9 bases match TRBD1. The CDR3 length is 13 residues. The V gene end was trimmed by 4 bases and the J gene end by 6 bases; junction bases not matched to a gene: 1. Germline V CDR1 and CDR2: KGHSH, LQKENI. The CDR3 nucleotides read TGTGCCAGCTCACTGGGACAGGGCAATGAGCAGTTCTTC. Residues: CASSLGQGNEQFF.

This rearrangement joins TRBV27 to TRBJ1-2; 8 bases map to TRBD1. The CDR3 contains 15 residues. CDR1 and CDR2 (germline): MNHEY, SMNVEV (reference sequence). The V gene end was trimmed by 4 bases and the J gene end by 0 bases; junction bases not matched to a gene: 4. The CDR3 reads CASSSQGATNYGYTF. The CDR3 nucleotides read TGTGCCAGCAGTTCTCAGGGGGCGACTAACTATGGCTACACCTTC.

The chain recombines TRBV7-9 with TRBJ2-5, with D unresolved. This CDR3 has 13 amino acids. Germline CDR1 is SEHNR and CDR2 is FQNEAQ (reference sequence). The V and J ends lost 5 bases and 1 base respectively, with 8 bases between them. The CDR3 is CASSPKLQETQYF. The CDR3 DNA reads TGTGCCAGCAGCCCCAAACTCCAAGAGACCCAGTACTTC.